Listed below are T cell receptor beta chains from one sample, sequenced in a study of CD8 T cells in ankylosing spondylitis. Each CDR3 protein is one row after TCRdb ran MiXCR on the 5' RACE reads. The repertoire holds about 440,000 distinct CDR3 sequences, with roughly 17% as singletons. The sequencing sample was made of blood, either unsorted or a sorted T cell fraction (not recorded which). The receptors stem from a male donor with ankylosing spondylitis. CDR3s include the opening cysteine and the closing phenylalanine or tryptophan. Fields, in order: clone size, J gene, V gene, CDR3 protein. For some rows the clone size is stated as once, few or many, or as a class when expanded; others skip it.

>-|TRBJ2-1|TRBV2
CASSEYTGQHEQFF
>few|TRBJ1-2|TRBV5-1
CASSFSAHGYTF
>-|TRBJ1-4|TRBV27
CASSSDRVGYEKLFF
>few|TRBJ2-3|TRBV7-2
CASSPWTSDTQYF
>few|TRBJ1-2|TRBV29-1
CSVLGGQAANYGYTF
>few|TRBJ1-3|TRBV3-1
CASSSNRDRGNSGNTIYF
>-|TRBJ2-3|TRBV7-9
CASSLLDHTDTQYF
>few|TRBJ2-1|TRBV7-9
CASSLGSGGNSYNEQFF
>-|TRBJ2-3|TRBV6-5
CASSSKRAGTDTQYF
>-|TRBJ2-5|TRBV20-1
CSARLYVLSETQYF
>-|TRBJ2-3|TRBV5-1
CASKDSSSTDTQYF
>few|TRBJ2-6|TRBV21-1
CASSKWAGKLGSGANVLTF
>-|TRBJ2-2|TRBV20-1
CSARVVPRGTGELFF
>-|TRBJ2-1|TRBV11-2
CASSPGSRTSGGRSSYNEQFF
>many|TRBJ1-2|TRBV12-3/TRBV12-4
CASRGQGKGGYTF
>few|TRBJ1-2|TRBV20-1
CSARGTDPFSGYTF
>few|TRBJ2-5|TRBV29-1
CSVPSSGAGAQYF
>few|TRBJ2-5|TRBV6-5
CASRSRMETQYF
>-|TRBJ1-1|TRBV7-8
CASSSYSPGGTNTEAFF
>few|TRBJ1-1|TRBV5-5
CASSLEGSITEAFF